In its sample, the clone carrying this T cell receptor beta chain was seen once. Its matching antigen is unknown. The germline gives CDR1 LGHNA, CDR2 YSLEER. The V gene end was trimmed by 0 bases and the J gene end by 5 bases; junction bases not matched to a gene: 11. The CDR3 spans 17 residues. This entry comes from a study of cytomegalovirus exposure and HLA in healthy donors. Study-wide results and caveats: Later analysis identified about 18,000 TCR beta sequences associated with HLA alleles, using a false discovery rate threshold of 0.05. The likely origin of a cluster of highly shared sequence variants was a sequencing artifact.

PCR used 60 Vbeta primers and 13 Jbeta primers. Only in-frame clones appear in the TCRdb table, and some are missing; sequencing was by immunoSEQ multiplex PCR. The table lists about 110,000 clones, 65% to 75% of them singletons. The TCR was taken from a female donor in good health and CMV-seronegative. Material for sequencing was PBMCs. The chain joins TRBV4-3 to TRBJ2-5; 8 bases match TRBD2. The CDR3 DNA sequence: TGCGCCAGCAGCCAAGATGTTAACGGGAGGGCCGGGGAGACCCAGTACTTC. Amino acids: CASSQDVNGRAGETQYF.